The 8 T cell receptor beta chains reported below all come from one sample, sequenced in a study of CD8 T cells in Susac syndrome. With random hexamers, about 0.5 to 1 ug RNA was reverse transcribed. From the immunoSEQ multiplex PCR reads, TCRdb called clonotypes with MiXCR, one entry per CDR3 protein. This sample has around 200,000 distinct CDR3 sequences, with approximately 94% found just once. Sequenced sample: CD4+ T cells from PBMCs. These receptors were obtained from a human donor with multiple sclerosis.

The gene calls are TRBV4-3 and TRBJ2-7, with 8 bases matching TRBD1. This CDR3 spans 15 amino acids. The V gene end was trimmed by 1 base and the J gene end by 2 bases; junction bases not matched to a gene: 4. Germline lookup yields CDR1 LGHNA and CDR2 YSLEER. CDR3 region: CASSQVQGAPYEQYF. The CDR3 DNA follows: TGCGCCAGCAGCCAAGTTCAGGGGGCCCCCTACGAGCAGTACTTC.

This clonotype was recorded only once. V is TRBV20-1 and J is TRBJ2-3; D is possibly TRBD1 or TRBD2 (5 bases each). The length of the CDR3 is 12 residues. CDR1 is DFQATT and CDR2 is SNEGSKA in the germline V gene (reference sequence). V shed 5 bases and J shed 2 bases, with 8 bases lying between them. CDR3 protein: CSAGGTTDTQYF. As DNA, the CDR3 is TGCAGTGCTGGTGGGACCACAGATACGCAGTATTTT.

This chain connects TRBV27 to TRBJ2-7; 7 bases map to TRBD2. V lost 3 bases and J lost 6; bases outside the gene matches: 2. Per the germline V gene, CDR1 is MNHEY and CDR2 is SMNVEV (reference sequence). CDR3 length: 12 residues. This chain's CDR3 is CASSFIAGEQYF. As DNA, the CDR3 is TGTGCCAGCAGTTTTATAGCGGGCGAGCAGTACTTC.

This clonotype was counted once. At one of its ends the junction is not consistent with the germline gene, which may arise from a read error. CDR3 loop: CASRLEPGQGGYNEQFF. As DNA, the CDR3 is TGTGCCAGCAGATTAGAACCGGGACAGGGGGGTTACAATGAGCAGTTCTTC. J is TRBJ2-1 and V is TRBV7-9; 11 bases map to TRBD1. The CDR3 length is 17 residues. Looked up from germline, CDR1 is SEHNR and CDR2 is FQNEAQ (reference sequence).

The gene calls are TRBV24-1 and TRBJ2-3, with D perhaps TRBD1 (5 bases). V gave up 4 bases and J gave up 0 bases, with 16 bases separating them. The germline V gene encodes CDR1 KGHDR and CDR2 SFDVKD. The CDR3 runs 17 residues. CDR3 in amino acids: CATSDPKGAGSTDTQYF. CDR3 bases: TGTGCCACCAGTGACCCTAAAGGGGCAGGTAGCACAGATACGCAGTATTTT.

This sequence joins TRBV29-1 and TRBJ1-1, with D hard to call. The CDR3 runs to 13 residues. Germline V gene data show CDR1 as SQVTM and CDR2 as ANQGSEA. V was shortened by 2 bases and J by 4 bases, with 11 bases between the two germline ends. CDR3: CSVEPSRGTEAFF. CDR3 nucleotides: TGCAGCGTTGAACCATCCCGTGGCACTGAAGCTTTCTTT. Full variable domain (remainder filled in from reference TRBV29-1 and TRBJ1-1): SAVISQKPSRDICQRGTSLTIQCQVDSQVTMMFWYRQQPGQSLTLIATANQGSEATYESGFVIDKFPISRPNLTFSTLTVSNMSPEDSSIYLCSVEPSRGTEAFFGQGTRLTVV.

Written as DNA, the CDR3 is TGCAGTGCTAGAGTGGCTAGACAGGGCCCGGGGTCCGCGAACACTGAAGCTTTCTTT. It is translated as CSARVARQGPGSANTEAFF. This rearrangement joins TRBV20-1 to TRBJ1-1; 7 nucleotides line up with TRBD1. The CDR3 runs to 19 residues. After removal of 1 base from V and 1 base from J, the junction contained 18 bases not matched to a gene. CDR1 and CDR2 from the germline V gene are DFQATT and SNEGSKA (reference sequence).

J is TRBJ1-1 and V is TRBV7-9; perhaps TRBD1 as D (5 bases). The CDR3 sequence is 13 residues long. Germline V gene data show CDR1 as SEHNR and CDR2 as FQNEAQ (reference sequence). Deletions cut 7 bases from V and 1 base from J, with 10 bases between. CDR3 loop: CASTQGGNTEAFF. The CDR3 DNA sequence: TGTGCCAGCACCCAGGGTGGGAACACTGAAGCTTTCTTT.